What follows are 13 T cell receptor beta chains derived from one specimen sequenced in a study of cytomegalovirus exposure and HLA in healthy donors. Using immunoSEQ multiplex PCR, the repertoire was profiled, and TCRdb retains in-frame clones only, with some absent. The table records 60,000 to 80,000 clones, around 81% of them present only once. Sequences were obtained from PBMCs. Receptors were obtained from a man in his thirties or forties in good health and CMV-seronegative.

The chain combines TRBV4-2 with TRBJ2-3, with 11 bases that match TRBD2. The CDR3 consists of 18 residues. Trimming removed 0 bases from V and 6 bases from J; junction bases left unmatched: 11. Looked up from germline, CDR1 is LGHNA and CDR2 is YNFKEQ. The CDR3, as DNA: TGTGCCAGCAGCCAAGACGTACTTAGCGGGGGGGCAAGGGATACGCAGTATTTT. This encodes CASSQDVLSGGARDTQYF.

CDR3: CASSKTGTGDNYNEQFF. The CDR3 region has the DNA TGTGCCAGCTCCAAGACCGGGACAGGGGACAATTACAATGAGCAGTTCTTC. This chain joins TRBV18 and TRBJ2-1; 10 bases align to TRBD1. The CDR3 loop spans 17 amino acids. Trimming at V came to 6 bases and at J to 4 bases, leaving 12 bases not matched to a gene. Germline CDR1 and CDR2: KGHSH and LQKENI.

This clone is a singleton in its sample. The chain has TRBV6-6 and TRBJ1-5, with D possibly matching TRBD1 (5 bases). Trimming stripped 0 bases from V and 0 bases from J, with 9 bases between. This CDR3 has 16 amino acids. Germline CDR1 is MNHNY and CDR2 is SVGAGI (reference sequence). CDR3 protein: CASSYSGGDSNQPQHF. CDR3 nucleotide sequence: TGTGCCAGCAGTTACTCGGGGGGGGATAGCAATCAGCCCCAGCATTTT.

V usage is TRBV4-3 and J usage is TRBJ2-2, with 16 nucleotides matching TRBD2. CDR3 length: 20 residues. CDR1 is LGHNA, CDR2 YSLEER, per germline. Trimming cost V 1 base and J 2 bases; bases outside gene matches: 7. CDR3 residues: CASSQGPGTSGRGNTGELFF. CDR3 in DNA: TGCGCCAGCAGCCAAGGCCCCGGGACTAGCGGGAGGGGAAACACCGGGGAGCTGTTTTTT.

The rearrangement uses TRBV27 and TRBJ2-5; TRBD2 might be the D (7 bases). Trimming shortened V by 6 bases and J by 4 bases, and 21 bases separated the two germline ends. CDR3 length equals 16 residues. Germline lookup yields CDR1 MNHEY and CDR2 SMNVEV (reference sequence). The DNA for the CDR3 is TGTGCCAGCAGCCGGGGGGCGGGGGCCCTACGAGAGACCCAGTACTTC. Protein product: CASSRGAGALRETQYF.

This clone was counted once. V usage is TRBV10-3 and J usage is TRBJ2-1; 9 bases match TRBD2. V lost 4 bases to trimming and J lost 8 bases; unmatched junction nucleotides: 6. This CDR3 is 14 amino acids long. CDR1 is ENHRY and CDR2 is SYGVKD in the germline V gene. The CDR3 reads CAISGSSGTDEQFF. CDR3 nucleotide sequence: TGTGCCATCAGTGGCTCTAGCGGGACGGATGAGCAGTTCTTC.

This clone showed up many times. The V gene is TRBV7-9, the J gene TRBJ2-7; TRBD1 is a possible D gene (6 bases). This CDR3 has 14 amino acids. The V gene's germline CDR1 is SEHNR and CDR2 FQNEAQ (reference sequence). V lost 5 bases and J 2 bases, leaving 13 bases between the germline ends. The CDR3 loop is CASSRPGTTYEQYF. Here the CDR3 DNA reads TGTGCCAGCAGCCGTCCCGGGACAACCTACGAGCAGTACTTC.

DNA of the CDR3: TGTGCCAGCTCACCAGCAGCGGGAGGGTCAGATACGCAGTATTTT. Protein: CASSPAAGGSDTQYF. The J gene is TRBJ2-3, the V gene TRBV18, with 10 bases identical to TRBD2. The CDR3 loop spans 15 amino acids. The germline V gene has CDR1 KGHSH and CDR2 LQKENI. Losses at the gene ends were 2 bases for V and 4 bases for J; bases not matched to a gene: 3.

The V and J genes are TRBV27 and TRBJ1-2; D is undetermined. Germline values: CDR1 MNHEY, CDR2 SMNVEV (reference sequence). This CDR3 spans 14 amino acids. Trimming pared 6 bases from V and 8 bases from J, leaving 19 bases between. In DNA form, the CDR3 reads TGTGCCAGCAGCATGACGTTAGGAGTTCCCGGCTACACCTTC. Residues: CASSMTLGVPGYTF.

The rearrangement joins TRBV11-3 to TRBJ2-1, with TRBD2 matching over 8 bases. This CDR3 has 15 residues. After removal of 7 bases from V and 5 bases from J, the junction contained 10 bases not matched to a gene. CDR1 and CDR2 from the germline V gene are SGHNT and YENEEA. The CDR3 spells CASTPRGRNNNEQFF. DNA for the CDR3: TGTGCCAGCACCCCACGCGGGAGGAACAACAATGAGCAGTTCTTC.

This clone was counted between two and nine times. V is TRBV19 and J is TRBJ1-5; 9 bases map to TRBD1. Germline V CDR1 and CDR2: LNHDA, SQIVND (reference sequence). This CDR3 contains 13 residues. Germline trimming cut 10 bases from V and 5 bases from J; bases unmatched to any gene: 6. The CDR3 spells CATGTGNYQPQHF. CDR3 nucleotides: TGTGCCACCGGGACAGGGAATTATCAGCCCCAGCATTTT.

V usage is TRBV30 and J usage is TRBJ2-3; possibly TRBD2 for D (5 bases). The CDR3 is made up of 15 amino acids. Trimming shortened V by 4 bases and J by 5 bases, and 19 bases separated the two germline ends. Germline V lookup: CDR1 GTSNPN, CDR2 SVGIG (reference sequence). CDR3 DNA sequence: TGTGCCTGGAACGCCAAGGCGGAGGTTGGAGATACGCAGTATTTT. It encodes CAWNAKAEVGDTQYF.

The chain employs TRBV4-1 and TRBJ2-1; D is perhaps TRBD1 (6 bases). Trimming removed 1 base from V and 6 bases from J, with 13 bases in between. The CDR3 loop spans 15 amino acids. Looked up from germline, CDR1 is MGHRA and CDR2 is YSYEKL. The CDR3: CASSQVTGLLNEQFF. The CDR3 nucleotides read TGCGCCAGCAGCCAAGTTACAGGGTTACTCAATGAGCAGTTCTTC.